This TCR beta chain was recorded in a study of T cell repertoires in cytomegalovirus infection. As for the study in general: CMV epitopes in the study were HLA-C-restricted (recently identified) and HLA-B-restricted (well studied). Both CMV infection and a matching HLA type were indicated by public TCR beta signatures. Regarding the study as a whole: CMV-specific TCR beta clonotypes restricted by HLA-C dominated the ex vivo response. Carriers of CMV plus the relevant HLA were identified by cumulative public TCR beta family frequency.

As for this clonotype: Its antigen is still unknown.

The CDR3 runs to 14 residues. With 9 bases clipped from V and 2 bases from J, the junction kept 8 bases outside the gene matches. Germline CDR1 is KGHSH and CDR2 is LQKENI. Via MiXCR, TCRdb re-called the reads, giving one row per CDR3 protein. The sample includes just over 450,000 distinct CDR3 sequences, more than 40% of them seen just once. The source of this sequence is a human donor in good health (CMV status not recorded). Some clones in this sample may be carry-over from other donors' samples. The sample here was cultured PBMCs, taken from culture after CMV antigen stimulation. The rearrangement uses TRBV18 and TRBJ1-1; 8 bases line up with TRBD1. The CDR3 protein is CASSAGQGNTEAFF. In DNA form, the CDR3 reads TGTGCCAGTAGTGCCGGACAGGGCAACACTGAAGCTTTCTTT. The entire variable domain, with the rest obtained from reference TRBV18 and TRBJ1-1, is as follows: NAGVMQNPRHLVRRRGQEARLRCSPMKGHSHVYWYRQLPEEGLKFMVYLQKENIIDESGMPKERFSAEFPKEGPSILRIQQVVRGDSAAYFCASSAGQGNTEAFFGQGTRLTVV.